This T cell receptor (beta chain) was recorded in a study of blood T cell repertoires in COVID-19. The CDR3 sequence is 21 residues long. With 1 base clipped from V and 2 bases from J, the junction kept 14 bases outside the gene matches. Germline values: CDR1 LGHDT, CDR2 YNNKEL (reference sequence). Study processing details: Reference gene primer amplification gave estimated nucleated cell counts. TCRdb's table, derived via immunoSEQ multiplex PCR, lists solely in-frame clones and lacks some. Clonal size and the V and J genes are those of that table, whereas D and trimming came from the DNA. The table records 250,000 or so clones, around 89% of them present only once.

This TCR came from a woman aged 40 to 50 with acute COVID-19. The V gene is TRBV3-1 (or the pseudogene TRBV3-2), the J gene TRBJ2-3; TRBD2 matches 14 bases. Sequencing input: PBMCs or T cells enriched from blood (not recorded which). CDR3: CASSQGRSRTSGGLNTDTQYF. The CDR3 DNA reads TGTGCCAGCAGCCAAGGAAGGAGCCGGACTAGCGGGGGGCTAAACACAGATACGCAGTATTTT.